Following are 26 T cell receptor beta chains from one sample sequenced in a study of monozygotic twins with inflammatory bowel disease. One entry per CDR3 protein, without DNA, is what TCRdb gives after re-calling the 5' RACE reads. This listing includes 300,000 to 400,000 distinct CDR3 sequences. The sequencing input was blood. Receptor source: a human donor with ulcerative colitis or Crohn's disease, or a healthy co-twin of an affected twin (not recorded which).

The genes are TRBV3-1 and TRBJ1-4; TCRdb indicates TRBD1, and absent DNA this call remains unverified. CDR1 is LGHDT, CDR2 YNNKEL, per germline (reference sequence). The CDR3 runs to 19 residues. CDR3: CASRPSGQGPTATNEKLFF. Using reference TRBV3-1 and TRBJ1-4 for the parts outside the CDR3, the full variable domain is DTAVSQTPKYLVTQMGNDKSIKCEQNLGHDTMYWYKQDSKKFLKIMFSYNNKELIINETVPNRFSPKSPDKAHLNLHINSLELGDSAVYFCASRPSGQGPTATNEKLFFGSGTQLSVL.

This sequence joins TRBV20-1 and TRBJ2-1; TCRdb indicates TRBD1, and absent DNA this call remains unverified. The CDR3 has 15 residues. Germline V gene sequence: CDR1 DFQATT, CDR2 SNEGSKA (reference sequence). This CDR3 is CSAENGGISYNEQFF.

The chain carries TRBV11-2 and TRBJ2-1; TCRdb selects TRBD1, and the lack of DNA leaves this call unchecked. The CDR3 has 15 residues. The germline CDR1 and CDR2 sequences are SGHAT and FQNNGV. This CDR3 is CASSQQGAKTNEQFF. Full variable domain (remainder filled in from reference TRBV11-2 and TRBJ2-1): EAGVAQSPRYKIIEKRQSVAFWCNPISGHATLYWYQQILGQGPKLLIQFQNNGVVDDSQLPKDRFSAERLKGVDSTLKIQPAKLEDSAVYLCASSQQGAKTNEQFFGPGTRLTVL.

The chain recombines TRBV6-2 or TRBV6-3 with TRBJ1-2. Germline CDR1 and CDR2: MNHEY and SVGEGT. The CDR3 extends over 12 amino acids. Here the CDR3 reads CASKTGSYGYTF.

V usage is TRBV5-1 and J usage is TRBJ1-2; TCRdb's D call of TRBD1 is untestable without DNA. Germline CDR1 reads SGHRS; CDR2 reads YFSETQ. CDR3 length equals 14 residues. CDR3 region: CASSLGQGSSGWTF.

The V call is TRBV5-1, the J call TRBJ2-1. The CDR3 is 13 residues long. CDR1 and CDR2 (germline): SGHRS, YFSETQ. Here the CDR3 reads CASSLEVGSEQFF.

The chain is built from TRBV5-1 and TRBJ2-5; checking the TCRdb D call of TRBD2 is not possible without DNA. Germline loops: CDR1 SGHRS, CDR2 YFSETQ. The CDR3 is 14 amino acids. The CDR3 sequence is CASSISGRDETQYF.

This chain joins TRBV11-2 and TRBJ1-1. The CDR3 is 16 amino acids. Germline V gene sequence: CDR1 SGHAT, CDR2 FQNNGV. The chain's CDR3 is CASSSLFTDMNTEAFF.

The chain links TRBV20-1 to TRBJ2-1; TCRdb gives TRBD2 as the D gene, but with no DNA this cannot be confirmed. CDR3 length: 15 amino acids. Germline V lookup: CDR1 DFQATT, CDR2 SNEGSKA (reference sequence). CDR3 loop: CSATPTSGTYNEQFF.

V is TRBV2 and J is TRBJ1-2; there is no DNA to check the TCRdb D call of TRBD1. The CDR3 loop spans 15 amino acids. Germline V lookup: CDR1 SNHLY, CDR2 FYNNEI. The CDR3 sequence is CASTGQGAVVYGYTF.

The chain combines TRBV29-1 with TRBJ2-1; lacking DNA, the TRBD1 call made by TCRdb goes unchecked. The germline CDR1 and CDR2 sequences are SQVTM and ANQGSEA. The CDR3 covers 11 residues. CDR3 protein: CSGTPRSEQFF.

The V gene is TRBV6-1, the J gene TRBJ1-2; TCRdb returns TRBD1, unconfirmable since there is no DNA. Germline loops: CDR1 MNHNS, CDR2 SASEGT. CDR3 length equals 15 residues. The CDR3 is CASRKQGQIWYGYTF.

The CDR3: CASSQLDIISYNEQFF. This chain links TRBV4-1 with TRBJ2-1. The CDR3 has 16 residues. Germline lookup yields CDR1 MGHRA and CDR2 YSYEKL.

The chain links TRBV7-9 to TRBJ2-7; TCRdb's assignment of TRBD1 cannot be checked, as there is no DNA. The CDR3 loop spans 17 amino acids. Germline V gives CDR1 SEHNR, CDR2 FQNEAQ (reference sequence). The CDR3 is CASSLRAGTGFAYEQYF.

This CDR3 is CASSMIHYFARDKNQPQHF. The rearrangement joins TRBV13 to TRBJ1-5; TCRdb selects TRBD1, and the lack of DNA leaves this call unchecked. This CDR3 has 19 amino acids. CDR1 PRHDT and CDR2 FYEKMQ come from the germline V gene (reference sequence).

The genes are TRBV11-3 and TRBJ2-3. This CDR3 contains 13 residues. CDR1 is SGHNT and CDR2 is YENEEA in the germline V gene. CDR3 amino acids: CASSFTSADTQYF. Combining the CDR3 with reference TRBV11-3 and TRBJ2-3 gives the whole variable domain EAGVVQSPRYKIIEKKQPVAFWCNPISGHNTLYWYLQNLGQGPELLIRYENEEAVDDSQLPKDRFSAERLKGVDSTLKIQPAELGDSAVYLCASSFTSADTQYFGPGTRLTVL.

This chain joins TRBV7-9 and TRBJ1-1. Germline CDR1 reads SEHNR; CDR2 reads FQNEAQ (reference sequence). The CDR3 is 12 residues long. This CDR3 reads CASSFGKERAFF.

The gene calls are TRBV20-1 and TRBJ2-5. The CDR3 runs 13 residues. Germline-derived CDR1 and CDR2 are DFQATT and SNEGSKA (reference sequence). CDR3 sequence reads: CSASRQLQETQYF.

This chain uses TRBV27 with TRBJ2-7; TCRdb calls TRBD2, which cannot be checked without DNA. This CDR3 has 15 residues. CDR1 MNHEY and CDR2 SMNVEV come from the germline V gene (reference sequence). The CDR3 protein is CASSTALAGVYEQYF.

This chain uses TRBV12-3 or TRBV12-4 with TRBJ2-4; the TCRdb call, TRBD2, lacks DNA for checking. CDR3 length: 18 residues. CDR3 loop: CASSRGLAGGGAKNIQYF.

The V gene is TRBV27, the J gene TRBJ2-1; as DNA is missing, the TRBD2 call by TCRdb cannot be tested. CDR3 length: 20 residues. From germline, CDR1 is MNHEY and CDR2 SMNVEV (reference sequence). This CDR3 reads CASSSPSGARVGWDYNEQFF.

This sequence joins TRBV29-1 and TRBJ1-2; with no DNA, the TCRdb D assignment of TRBD1 cannot be verified. The CDR3 is 11 amino acids. The germline CDR1 and CDR2 sequences are SQVTM and ANQGSEA. The CDR3 protein is CSVRGRDGYTF.

The gene calls are TRBV5-1 and TRBJ2-5; the D call of TRBD1 rests on TCRdb alone, since no DNA is present to check it. The CDR3 is made up of 14 amino acids. Germline CDR1 SGHRS, CDR2 YFSETQ. The CDR3 loop reads CASSLRDRQETQYF.

V usage is TRBV30 and J usage is TRBJ2-1; TCRdb selects TRBD1, and the lack of DNA leaves this call unchecked. The CDR3 spans 11 residues. Germline V gene lookup returns CDR1 GTSNPN and CDR2 SVGIG (reference sequence). The CDR3 here is CAWSAGGEQFF.

The V gene is TRBV29-1, the J gene TRBJ2-1. This CDR3 has 14 amino acids. Germline values: CDR1 SQVTM, CDR2 ANQGSEA. CDR3 sequence: CSVEEPRLYNEQFF.

The chain links TRBV6-1 to TRBJ2-2; TCRdb names TRBD1, which stays unverified in the absence of DNA. This CDR3 contains 17 residues. Looked up from germline, CDR1 is MNHNS and CDR2 is SASEGT. The CDR3: CASSQNKGASNTGELFF.